One and the same sample provided the 27 T cell receptor beta chains below, sequenced in a study of OX40 agonist ivuxolimab in advanced cancers. TCRdb's copy holds only in-frame clones and misses some; the assay was immunoSEQ multiplex PCR. The table has approximately 11,000 clones, about 77% seen once. Here the sequenced sample was CD4+ or CD8+ T cells sorted from blood, taken in a trial of the OX40 agonist ivuxolimab. Receptors originate from an adult with an advanced solid tumor such as melanoma, head and neck, liver or kidney cancer.

The V call is TRBV9, the J call TRBJ2-1, with D unresolved. Germline V gives CDR1 SGDLS, CDR2 YYNGEE. The CDR3 has 11 residues. V was pared by 3 bases and J by 4 bases, with 2 bases between. CDR3 nucleotides: TGTGCCAGCAGCGGATACAATGAGCAGTTCTTC. This encodes CASSGYNEQFF.

This clone occurred once. This chain links TRBV19 with TRBJ2-7; weak D call: TRBD1 (6 bases). The CDR3 has 13 residues. Germline V gene data show CDR1 as LNHDA and CDR2 as SQIVND (reference sequence). Deletions cut 4 bases from V and 4 bases from J, with 11 bases between. The chain's CDR3 is CASSTGTTYEQYF. The CDR3 DNA sequence: TGTGCCAGTAGTACCGGGACAACGTACGAGCAGTACTTC. Full variable domain (rest looked up from reference TRBV19 and TRBJ2-7): DGGITQSPKYLFRKEGQNVTLSCEQNLNHDAMYWYRQDPGQGLRLIYYSQIVNDFQKGDIAEGYSVSREKKESFPLTVTSAQKNPTAFYLCASSTGTTYEQYFGPGTRLTVT.

The chain couples TRBV5-4 to TRBJ2-1; unclear D gene. V gave up 2 bases and J gave up 8 bases, with 5 bases separating them. The CDR3 extends over 11 amino acids. From germline, CDR1 is SGHNT and CDR2 YYREEE (reference sequence). DNA of the CDR3: TGTGCCAGCAGCTTCCGGGATGAGCAGTTCTTC. Translation gives CASSFRDEQFF.

This clone is large (0.1 to 1%) in the sample. The V and J genes are TRBV5-1 and TRBJ2-7; 9 bases agree with TRBD2. Germline loops: CDR1 SGHRS, CDR2 YFSETQ. The trim removed 2 bases at V and 12 bases at J, leaving 6 bases unmatched. The CDR3 consists of 12 residues. Here the CDR3 reads CASSLIAGDPYF. The CDR3 DNA sequence: TGCGCCAGCAGCTTAATAGCGGGGGACCCGTACTTC.

V gene TRBV7-2 combines with J gene TRBJ2-1; the match to TRBD2 covers 7 bases. This CDR3 spans 15 amino acids. From germline, CDR1 is SGHTA and CDR2 FQGNSA. The V segment lost 4 bases and the J segment 0 bases; nucleotides outside the gene matches: 3. The CDR3 loop is CASSSLASSYNEQFF. CDR3 bases: TGTGCCAGCAGCTCACTAGCGTCCTCCTACAATGAGCAGTTCTTC.

The chain recombines TRBV19 with TRBJ2-2; 8 nucleotides match TRBD2. V shed 7 bases and J 1 base; nucleotides not matched to a gene: 17. CDR3 length equals 19 residues. The V gene's germline CDR1 is LNHDA and CDR2 SQIVND (reference sequence). This chain's CDR3 is CASTMRYLITSGNTGELFF. The CDR3 DNA reads TGTGCCAGTACCATGCGTTACCTAATAACTAGCGGGAACACCGGGGAGCTGTTTTTT.

This clone is medium-sized (0.01 to 0.1%) in the sample. The chain employs TRBV12-5 and TRBJ2-1, with D possibly matching TRBD2 (6 bases). This CDR3 is 14 amino acids long. Germline values: CDR1 LGHNT, CDR2 FRNRAP. Between the trimmed V and J ends, which lost 6 bases and 8 bases, there was a span of 17 bases. The CDR3 DNA reads as TGTGCTAGTGGCCCGCGACAGTGGAGGGATGAGCAGTTCTTC. This sequence encodes CASGPRQWRDEQFF.

This clone is labeled as medium-sized. The gene calls are TRBV28 and TRBJ2-7; D gene uncertain. CDR1 is MDHEN and CDR2 is SYDVKM in the germline V gene. The length of the CDR3 is 11 residues. Trimming removed 6 bases from V and 3 bases from J, with 6 bases in between. In nucleotides, the CDR3 is TGTGCCAGCAGCGGTGTCTACGAGCAGTACTTC. It is translated as CASSGVYEQYF.

This clone appeared a single time. The junction differs from germline at one of its ends, possibly a read error. The chain combines TRBV15 with TRBJ2-2; D perhaps matches TRBD2 (5 bases). In germline, CDR1 is LNHNV, CDR2 YYDKDF (reference sequence). The CDR3 extends over 14 amino acids. The CDR3 DNA sequence: TGTGCCACCGGCAGAGATGGCGACACCGGGGAGCTGCTTTTT. As protein: CATGRDGDTGELLF.

The V call is TRBV10-2, the J call TRBJ1-4; possible D gene TRBD1, 5 bases. Trimming left V 6 bases short and J 0 bases short, with 11 bases between. Germline V gives CDR1 WSHSY, CDR2 SAAADI. The CDR3 length is 15 residues. CDR3 in DNA: TGCGCCAGCAGGGGGACCGTAGCAACTAATGAAAAACTGTTTTTT. As protein: CASRGTVATNEKLFF.

The chain combines TRBV6-6 with TRBJ2-5, with TRBD1 matching 7 bases. The V and J ends lost 8 bases and 2 bases, in that order; junction bases with no gene match: 11. The CDR3 runs to 15 residues. Germline CDR1 is MNHNY and CDR2 is SVGAGI (reference sequence). CDR3 nucleotides: TGTGCCAGCGCTAGGGACAGAAACAGTCAAGAGACCCAGTACTTC. Translated: CASARDRNSQETQYF.

The chain combines TRBV19 with TRBJ2-7; D call uncertain. This CDR3 has 12 residues. CDR1 and CDR2 from the germline V gene are LNHDA and SQIVND (reference sequence). The V end lost 2 bases, the J end lost 6 bases, and 8 bases lay between the germline ends. The CDR3 sequence: CASSISTGEQYF. As DNA, the CDR3 is TGTGCCAGTAGTATATCGACCGGCGAGCAGTACTTC.

The sample holds one count of this clone. This rearrangement joins TRBV19 to TRBJ1-1; D is unresolved. The CDR3 loop spans 13 amino acids. Looked up from germline, CDR1 is LNHDA and CDR2 is SQIVND (reference sequence). V lost 3 bases and J lost 4, with 9 bases in between. CDR3 bases: TGTGCCAGTAGTATCAACGGCGTCACTGAAGCTTTCTTT. The encoded protein is CASSINGVTEAFF.

This clone was detected once. The CDR3 DNA reads as TGTGCCAGTAGTATGGCTGTGAACACTGAAGCTTTCTTT. Amino acid sequence: CASSMAVNTEAFF. This chain links TRBV19 with TRBJ1-1; D is undetermined. Trimming stripped 3 bases from V and 0 bases from J, with 5 bases between. The CDR3 consists of 13 residues. Germline V gene data show CDR1 as LNHDA and CDR2 as SQIVND (reference sequence).

There are a few counts of this clone. This CDR3 is also generated by other DNA sequences in the sample. The chain has TRBV15 and TRBJ2-7; TRBD1 matches 7 bases. The ends lost 3 bases at V and 3 bases at J; junction bases unmatched: 2. Germline lookup yields CDR1 LNHNV and CDR2 YYDKDF (reference sequence). This CDR3 is 13 amino acids long. The CDR3 loop is CATSSRQGYEQYF. The CDR3 DNA reads TGTGCCACCAGCAGTAGACAGGGCTACGAGCAGTACTTC.

The rearrangement links TRBV4-1 to TRBJ2-7, with D tentatively TRBD2 (6 bases). CDR1 and CDR2 from the germline V gene are MGHRA and YSYEKL. Trimming took 3 bases from V and 4 from J, leaving 16 bases between them. This CDR3 has 15 amino acids. CDR3 amino acids: CASSQRIGREYEQYF. CDR3 bases: TGCGCCAGCAGCCAGAGGATTGGACGGGAGTACGAGCAGTACTTC.

The J gene is TRBJ2-2, the V gene TRBV29-1; weak D call: TRBD2 (6 bases). The CDR3 runs 12 residues. The V gene's germline CDR1 is SQVTM and CDR2 ANQGSEA. The V gene lost 5 bases and the J gene lost 3 bases, with 7 bases spanning the gap. The CDR3 DNA is TGCAGCGTTTGGGGGGACACCGGGGAGCTGTTTTTT. Translating gives CSVWGDTGELFF.

The chain links TRBV27 to TRBJ2-2; tentatively, D is TRBD1 (5 bases). CDR3 size: 13 residues. Between the trimmed V and J ends, which lost 4 bases and 7 bases, there was a span of 10 bases. CDR1 MNHEY and CDR2 SMNVEV come from the germline V gene (reference sequence). CDR3 in amino acids: CASSYQGGGELFF. CDR3 nucleotide sequence: TGTGCCAGCAGTTACCAGGGTGGCGGGGAGCTGTTTTTT.

This clone was seen only a few times. The J gene is TRBJ2-1, the V gene TRBV19; D unclear. Trimming took off 3 bases at V and 2 bases at J, with 11 bases between the two ends. Germline values: CDR1 LNHDA, CDR2 SQIVND (reference sequence). The CDR3 is 15 residues long. The CDR3 reads CASSMPGRTYNEQFF. The CDR3 coding sequence is TGTGCCAGTAGTATGCCAGGTAGGACCTACAATGAGCAGTTCTTC.

Here the CDR3 reads CASSQDRGGAAKNIQYF. In nucleotides, the CDR3 is TGCGCCAGCAGCCAAGATAGAGGGGGGGCAGCCAAAAACATTCAGTACTTC. This chain connects TRBV4-3 to TRBJ2-4, with TRBD2 as a possible D gene (7 bases). The CDR3 is 17 amino acids. CDR1 is LGHNA, CDR2 YSLEER, per germline. V lost 0 bases and J lost 0, with 12 bases in between.

This sequence joins TRBV7-7 and TRBJ2-7, with 11 positions matching TRBD2. With 5 bases clipped from V and 2 bases from J, the junction kept 5 bases outside the gene matches. CDR3 size: 15 residues. Germline-derived CDR1 and CDR2 are SSHAT and FNYEAQ (reference sequence). The CDR3: CASSVGTSGAYEQYF. The CDR3 DNA sequence: TGTGCCAGCAGCGTCGGGACTAGCGGTGCCTACGAGCAGTACTTC.

In its sample, this clone was seen a few times. The chain links TRBV5-1 to TRBJ1-5, with 9 positions matching TRBD1. V gave up 0 bases and J gave up 6 bases; unmatched junction bases: 4. This CDR3 contains 15 residues. Germline V gives CDR1 SGHRS, CDR2 YFSETQ. CDR3 DNA sequence: TGCGCCAGCAGCTTGGGGACAGGGGAGGGTCAGCCCCAGCATTTT. Residues: CASSLGTGEGQPQHF. Full variable domain (outside the CDR3, taken from reference TRBV5-1 and TRBJ1-5): KAGVTQTPRYLIKTRGQQVTLSCSPISGHRSVSWYQQTPGQGLQFLFEYFSETQRNKGNFPGRFSGRQFSNSRSEMNVSTLELGDSALYLCASSLGTGEGQPQHFGDGTRLSIL.

This clone was observed a handful of times. This rearrangement joins TRBV5-4 to TRBJ2-7; 8 bases agree with TRBD1. This CDR3 is 14 amino acids long. The ends lost 3 bases at V and 4 bases at J; junction bases unmatched: 6. Germline assignment: CDR1 SGHNT and CDR2 YYREEE (reference sequence). The CDR3 nucleotides are TGTGCCAGCAGCTCGGACAGGGATGGATACGAGCAGTACTTC. Translation gives CASSSDRDGYEQYF. The full variable domain, with the rest looked up from reference TRBV5-4 and TRBJ2-7, is ETGVTQSPTHLIKTRGQQVTLRCSSQSGHNTVSWYQQALGQGPQFIFQYYREEENGRGNFPPRFSGLQFPNYSSELNVNALELDDSALYLCASSSDRDGYEQYFGPGTRLTVT.

The V and J genes are TRBV29-1 and TRBJ1-2; TRBD1 matches 7 bases. CDR1 is SQVTM and CDR2 is ANQGSEA in the germline V gene. The CDR3 is 14 residues long. V lost 2 bases and J lost 8; bases outside the gene matches: 11. In nucleotides, the CDR3 is TGCAGCGTTGAATTTGTAGAGACAGGGACGGGCTACACCTTC. It codes for CSVEFVETGTGYTF.

The V and J genes are TRBV7-9 and TRBJ2-2, with D uncertain. Trimming left V 1 base short and J 7 bases short, with 4 bases between. The CDR3 runs to 12 residues. Germline V CDR1 and CDR2: SEHNR, FQNEAQ (reference sequence). CDR3 in amino acids: CASSLDRGELFF. The CDR3 coding sequence is TGTGCCAGCAGCTTAGACCGCGGGGAGCTGTTTTTT. The variable domain in full, completed from reference TRBV7-9 and TRBJ2-2, reads DTGVSQNPRHKITKRGQNVTFRCDPISEHNRLYWYRQTLGQGPEFLTYFQNEAQLEKSRLLSDRFSAERPKGSFSTLEIQRTEQGDSAMYLCASSLDRGELFFGEGSRLTVL.

The chain employs TRBV11-2 and TRBJ2-1; either TRBD1 or TRBD2 may supply D (5 bases each). V was pared by 5 bases and J by 5 bases, with 16 bases between. The CDR3 is 15 residues long. CDR1 is SGHAT, CDR2 FQNNGV, per germline. The CDR3 loop reads CASSQTAPGNNEQFF. CDR3 nucleotide sequence: TGTGCCAGCAGCCAGACAGCCCCCGGGAACAATGAGCAGTTCTTC.

This chain uses TRBV6-5 with TRBJ1-2; D possibly corresponds to TRBD1 (5 bases). The CDR3 consists of 16 residues. Germline values: CDR1 MNHEY, CDR2 SVGAGI. Trimming removed 2 bases from V and 5 bases from J, with 18 bases in between. CDR3 amino acids: CASSYLGGGSTYGYTF. CDR3 sequence (DNA): TGTGCCAGCAGTTACCTCGGGGGGGGATCGACATATGGCTACACCTTC.